A single sample gave rise to the 20 T cell receptor beta chains below, sequenced in a study of T cell repertoires in cytomegalovirus infection. No antigen has been identified for these receptors. TCRdb reanalysed the reads using MiXCR and keeps one entry per CDR3 protein. The table includes tens of thousands of distinct CDR3 sequences, about 18% detected once. The sample in question was CD8+ T cells from cultured PBMCs, obtained from culture after CMV antigen stimulation. All receptors derive from a human donor in good health (CMV status not recorded). Some clones in this sample may be carry-over from other donors' samples.

The rearrangement joins TRBV19 to TRBJ2-7, with TRBD2 matching over 13 bases. The CDR3 runs 16 residues. J was trimmed by 4 bases and V by 6 bases; bases with no gene match: 9. Per germline, CDR1 LNHDA and CDR2 SQIVND (reference sequence). CDR3 residues: CASSRSLAGGEYEQYF. The CDR3, as DNA: TGTGCCAGTAGCCGATCACTAGCGGGAGGGGAATACGAGCAGTACTTC.

The V and J genes are TRBV7-9 and TRBJ1-1; D might be TRBD1 (6 bases). The CDR3 length is 17 residues. Trimming took off 2 bases at V and 0 bases at J, with 16 bases between the two ends. Looked up from germline, CDR1 is SEHNR and CDR2 is FQNEAQ (reference sequence). The CDR3 loop reads CASSLRETGTMNTEAFF. The DNA of the CDR3 is TGTGCCAGCAGCTTAAGGGAGACAGGTACTATGAACACTGAAGCTTTCTTT.

This clonotype was counted between two and nine times. The rearrangement joins TRBV7-7 to TRBJ2-2; a possible D gene is TRBD2 (5 bases). The germline V gene encodes CDR1 SSHAT and CDR2 FNYEAQ (reference sequence). V was cut by 5 bases and J by 1 base, with 11 bases left in between. The CDR3 spans 15 residues. This CDR3 is CASSPGKGNTGELFF. The CDR3 DNA sequence: TGTGCCAGCAGCCCGGGGAAGGGGAACACCGGGGAGCTGTTTTTT. The whole variable domain, filled in from reference TRBV7-7 and TRBJ2-2, reads GAGVSQSPRYKVTKRGQDVTLRCDPISSHATLYWYQQALGQGPEFLTYFNYEAQPDKSGLPSDRFSAERPEGSISTLTIQRTEQRDSAMYRCASSPGKGNTGELFFGEGSRLTVL.

This clonotype was counted a few times. The chain recombines TRBV3-1 with TRBJ2-1; D is ambiguous. V lost 2 bases and J lost 5, with 4 bases in between. Germline V gene sequence: CDR1 LGHDT, CDR2 YNNKEL (reference sequence). The CDR3 runs 12 residues. The CDR3 nucleotides are TGTGCCAGCAGCCAATACAACAATGAGCAGTTCTTC. It specifies CASSQYNNEQFF.

The chain has TRBV6-6 and TRBJ1-3; D is unclear. Germline CDR1 is MNHNY and CDR2 is SVGAGI (reference sequence). The CDR3 runs 16 residues. Between the trimmed V and J ends, which lost 5 bases and 9 bases, there was a span of 23 bases. Written as DNA, the CDR3 is TGTGCCAGCAGTCTACCCGATTGGCGGGGTCCAGGCACCATATATTTT. Protein: CASSLPDWRGPGTIYF.

The chain links TRBV7-9 to TRBJ2-1, with unresolved D. The V gene's germline CDR1 is SEHNR and CDR2 FQNEAQ (reference sequence). The length of the CDR3 is 12 residues. Trimming took 7 bases from V and 9 from J, leaving 13 bases between them. The CDR3 sequence is CASTSPSTEQFF. The CDR3 DNA reads TGTGCCAGCACGTCTCCCAGCACTGAGCAGTTCTTC.

The chain carries TRBV12-3 or TRBV12-4 and TRBJ1-1; D gene ambiguous. Trimming removed 3 bases from V and 4 bases from J, with 12 bases in between. This CDR3 is built from 14 residues. DNA of the CDR3: TGTGCCAGCAGTTTCCAAAGGGTCCTCACTGAAGCTTTCTTT. It translates to CASSFQRVLTEAFF.

This sequence joins TRBV6-2 or TRBV6-3 and TRBJ2-7; D unresolved. CDR3 size: 13 residues. Germline assignment: CDR1 MNHEY and CDR2 SVGEGT. V was cut by 2 bases and J by 2 bases, with 7 bases left in between. CDR3 sequence: CASSYRPTYEQYF. The CDR3 DNA sequence: TGTGCCAGCAGTTACAGGCCAACCTACGAGCAGTACTTC.

The chain uses TRBV7-2 and TRBJ1-6, with no clear D. Germline V lookup: CDR1 SGHTA, CDR2 FQGNSA. The CDR3 length is 15 residues. V lost 4 bases and J lost 6, with 13 bases in between. CDR3 residues: CASSSRELINSPLHF. Written as DNA, the CDR3 is TGTGCCAGCAGCTCCCGTGAACTGATTAATTCACCCCTCCACTTT. Based on the CDR3 plus reference TRBV7-2 and TRBJ1-6, the full variable domain is GAGVSQSPSNKVTEKGKDVELRCDPISGHTALYWYRQSLGQGLEFLIYFQGNSAPDKSGLPSDRFSAERTGGSVSTLTIQRTQQEDSAVYLCASSSRELINSPLHFGNGTRLTVT.

The rearrangement joins TRBV9 to TRBJ2-1; the D gene is possibly TRBD2 (5 bases). CDR1 and CDR2 from the germline V gene are SGDLS and YYNGEE. CDR3 length equals 15 residues. V lost 0 bases, J lost 1 base, and 8 bases lay in between. The CDR3 nucleotides read TGTGCCAGCAGCGTAGATGGGGAGTCCTACAATGAGCAGTTCTTC. Its protein is CASSVDGESYNEQFF.

On this clonotype: Germline is not matched at one junction end, which may reflect a read error. The chain links TRBV4-3 to TRBJ2-1, with 15 positions matching TRBD2. This CDR3 has 17 amino acids. CDR1 and CDR2 (germline): LGHNA, YSLEER. CDR3: CASSQDWTSGRAEGAAF. The CDR3 DNA follows: TGCGCCAGCAGCCAAGATTGGACTAGCGGGAGGGCCGAAGGGGCAGCCTTC.

The chain has TRBV7-2 and TRBJ2-2, with unresolved D. Germline assignment: CDR1 SGHTA and CDR2 FQGNSA. Trimming shortened V by 5 bases and J by 5 bases, and 12 bases separated the two germline ends. CDR3 length: 14 amino acids. CDR3 loop: CASSISDETGELFF. CDR3 nucleotides: TGTGCCAGCAGCATCTCGGACGAAACCGGGGAGCTGTTTTTT. Supplemented by reference TRBV7-2 and TRBJ2-2, the full variable domain reads GAGVSQSPSNKVTEKGKDVELRCDPISGHTALYWYRQSLGQGLEFLIYFQGNSAPDKSGLPSDRFSAERTGGSVSTLTIQRTQQEDSAVYLCASSISDETGELFFGEGSRLTVL.

This clonotype was seen a few times. No DNA is shown, since the ends of the CDR3 on it are uncertain; the CDR3 is the one TCRdb lists. The chain is built from TRBV27 and TRBJ2-7; TRBD2, the table's D call, lacks a check against the DNA. The germline gives CDR1 MNHEY, CDR2 SMNVEV (reference sequence). Inclusive of both ends, the CDR3 amounts to 14 amino acids. The CDR3 sequence: CASSSSTGRYEQYF.

This clonotype appeared a few times. V gene TRBV7-2 combines with J gene TRBJ1-4; D is uncertain. Germline V gene data show CDR1 as SGHTA and CDR2 as FQGNSA. The ends were cut back, 3 bases at V and 8 bases at J, with 13 bases in the middle. CDR3 size: 14 residues. This CDR3 is CASSFEWGKEKLFF. The CDR3 bases are TGTGCCAGCAGCTTTGAGTGGGGTAAAGAAAAACTGTTTTTT.

This clonotype appeared a few times. The chain combines TRBV7-2 with TRBJ2-7; 9 bases map to TRBD2. Germline lookup yields CDR1 SGHTA and CDR2 FQGNSA. There are 15 residues in the CDR3. V was pared by 4 bases and J by 6 bases, with 10 bases of the junction left unmatched. The CDR3 spells CASSSLAGKGLEQYF. The CDR3 nucleotides read TGTGCCAGCAGCTCCCTAGCGGGGAAGGGTCTCGAGCAGTACTTC.

CDR3 DNA: TGCGCCAGCAGCCATCAGGGGGCAGAGACCCAGTACTTC. This codes for CASSHQGAETQYF. The chain is built from TRBV4-1 and TRBJ2-5; 8 nucleotides align to TRBD1. The junction had 1 base not matched to a gene; V was cut back by 3 bases and J by 4 bases. Per germline, CDR1 MGHRA and CDR2 YSYEKL. The CDR3 is made up of 13 amino acids.

The V call is TRBV12-3 or TRBV12-4, the J call TRBJ2-5; 7 bases are shared with TRBD1. V dropped 4 bases and J dropped 5; count of bases not matched to a gene: 10. This CDR3 is built from 15 residues. The CDR3 DNA reads as TGTGCCAGCAGTTCCCCACAGGGGCCGAGGGAGACCCAGTACTTC. Translating gives CASSSPQGPRETQYF.

The chain employs TRBV19 and TRBJ2-1; 8 bases map to TRBD2. The CDR3 runs to 15 residues. V lost 2 bases and J lost 0; bases outside the gene matches: 0. Germline values: CDR1 LNHDA, CDR2 SQIVND (reference sequence). CDR3 amino acids: CASSISGGSYNEQFF. CDR3 bases: TGTGCCAGTAGTATAAGCGGGGGCTCCTACAATGAGCAGTTCTTC.

The rearrangement links TRBV7-6 to TRBJ1-6; D is uncertain. This CDR3 comprises 14 residues. Trimming took off 4 bases at V and 10 bases at J, with 14 bases between the two ends. Germline-derived CDR1 and CDR2 are SGHVS and FNYEAQ. This CDR3 is CASSSMALRSPLHF. The CDR3 DNA follows: TGTGCCAGCAGCTCGATGGCCCTGCGGTCACCCCTCCACTTT.

J is TRBJ1-2 and V is TRBV2, with D uncertain. CDR3 size: 11 residues. Deletions cut 8 bases from V and 3 bases from J, with 7 bases between. Germline V gives CDR1 SNHLY, CDR2 FYNNEI. The CDR3 DNA is TGTGCCAGCGGAAGAGACTATGGCTACACCTTC. Translation: CASGRDYGYTF. The whole variable domain, filled in from reference TRBV2 and TRBJ1-2, reads EPEVTQTPSHQVTQMGQEVILRCVPISNHLYFYWYRQILGQKVEFLVSFYNNEISEKSEIFDDQFSVERPDGSNFTLKIRSTKLEDSAMYFCASGRDYGYTFGSGTRLTVV.